The clone carrying this T cell receptor (beta chain) showed up just once. In the original processing: Amplified reference gene primers provided the basis for estimating nucleated cell counts. Repertoires were generated with immunoSEQ multiplex PCR, while TCRdb's copy carries only in-frame clones and drops some. The V and J calls and clone size are taken from that table; D and trimming were inferred from the DNA. In the table there are about 250,000 clones, around nine tenths of which are singletons. V lost 3 bases to trimming and J lost 2 bases, with 8 bases between them. This CDR3 has 13 amino acids. Per germline, CDR1 MDHEN and CDR2 SYDVKM. The data stem from a study of blood T cell repertoires in COVID-19. Study at large: Samples of COVID-19 (acute and convalescent) were obtained from the United States, Italy and Spain. Nucleic acid was either cDNA or gDNA, and it came from T cells, B-cell-depleted T cells, or PBMCs.

The chain joins TRBV28 to TRBJ2-7; D remains unclear. Sequencing was performed on peripheral blood. This receptor was taken from a man aged 18 to 35 with active or convalescent COVID-19. The CDR3 DNA sequence: TGTGCCAGCAGTTTTCAGAACGCCTACGAGCAGTACTTC. Its translation: CASSFQNAYEQYF.